This T cell receptor (beta chain) was captured in a study of shared clonotypes between healthy human individuals. Notes on the study in general: Rarefaction demonstrated incomplete sorted-subset sequencing despite large depth. Generation of non-shared clonotypes was less probable than generation of clonotypes shared by all four donors. Sampling used blood alone; tissue repertoires probably differ.

V was pared by 5 bases and J by 3 bases, with 6 bases of the junction left unmatched. The CDR3 covers 14 residues. Germline V gives CDR1 MNHEY, CDR2 SVGAGI. Naive CD8 cells, CD45RO-negative and positively selected for CCR7, excluded terminally differentiated effector memory CD45RA+ cells. Those who donated, Caucasian adults without exception, all lived in Nashville, Tennessee. The data were produced by immunoSEQ multiplex PCR, yet TCRdb's version contains in-frame clones alone and is incomplete. Of about 2.2 million clones in the sample, 85% to 95% were seen once. Comments on this clone: Its specificity is unknown.

The V gene is TRBV6-5, the J gene TRBJ2-7; 8 positions agree with TRBD2. The sequencing input was naive CD8+ T cells from PBMCs. This clonotype was sampled from a man aged 18 to 29 in good health. Some clones in this sample may be carry-over from other donors' samples. Written as DNA, the CDR3 is TGTGCCAGCAGTCAGCGGGAGTCCAACTACGAGCAGTACTTC. Translation: CASSQRESNYEQYF.